This paragraph covers one TCR beta chain sequence. Its specificity is unknown. Cultured CD4+ T-cell DNA underwent Oncomine TCR Beta short-read sequencing. TCRdb re-derived calls from the PCR reads in MiXCR, one entry per CDR3 protein. The profile shows fewer than 10,000 distinct CDR3 sequences, 30% to 45% of them singletons. Germline CDR1 reads SNHLY; CDR2 reads FYNNEI. The V and J ends lost 4 bases and 8 bases respectively, with 11 bases between them. The CDR3 spans 12 residues. Noted treatment: roughly nine-day PBMC culture with coronavirus spike peptide pools or control peptides (ViraFEST assay). The data are from a study of vaccination and CD4 T cells after COVID-19.

The chain combines TRBV2 with TRBJ1-2, with a possible D match to TRBD1 (5 bases). The receptor was derived from a human donor who had recovered from COVID-19. Source material: CD4+ T cells from blood, cultured in vitro. CDR3 amino acids: CASSGGPRGYTF. CDR3 DNA: TGTGCCAGCAGTGGGGGCCCCAGGGGCTACACCTTC.